This TCR beta chain was obtained from a study of graft-versus-host responses after intestinal transplantation. Per the germline V gene, CDR1 is SGHNT and CDR2 is YENEEA. V was shortened by 1 base and J by 1 base, with 7 bases between the two germline ends. The CDR3 extends over 14 amino acids. Of note for this clone: As yet, its antigen is unknown.

The table came from immunoSEQ multiplex PCR; TCRdb's copy has only in-frame clones and leaves some out. Here the sample spans about 90,000 clones, roughly 80% being singletons. The V and J genes are TRBV11-3 and TRBJ1-1; no clear D. The TCR was taken from a human donor who received an intestinal transplant. Sequenced material: unstimulated CD8+ T cells sorted from spleen or lymph node cells, taken before intestinal transplant. The CDR3 sequence is CASSLGGENTEAFF. The CDR3 bases are TGTGCCAGCAGCTTAGGGGGAGAGAACACTGAAGCTTTCTTT.